Listed below are T cell receptor beta chains from one sample, sequenced in a study of T cell responses to AZD1222 COVID-19 vaccine. Data came from immunoSEQ multiplex PCR; TCRdb stores just in-frame clones and leaves some out. The repertoire holds tens of thousands of clones, with roughly 87% as singletons. This specimen was peripheral blood, taken 28 days after the second AZD1222 dose. The receptor source for this set is an adult who received the AZD1222 COVID-19 vaccine. Each CDR3 is given with its conserved first and last residue. The D gene is left open where the match is weak. A clone size is listed for some rows: how often the clone was seen (once, few, many), or a class if it is expanded.

abundance	d_gene	v_gene	j_gene	CDR3nt	CDR3aa
.	.	TRBV5-8	TRBJ2-7	TGTGCCAGCAGCTTCAGGGTTGGATATGGGGAGCAGTACTTC	CASSFRVGYGEQYF
.	.	TRBV19	TRBJ2-7	TGTGCCAGTAGTATAGGGGATATAGGAGGGACAGAATTCTACGAGCAGTACTTC	CASSIGDIGGTEFYEQYF
.	.	TRBV28	TRBJ2-6	TGTGCCACCAACCTCTCTGGGGCCAACGTCCTGACTTTC	CATNLSGANVLTF
once	TRBD2	TRBV4-2	TRBJ2-1	TGTGCCAGCAGCCAAAATCTAGCGGGAGGTCATGAGCAGTTCTTC	CASSQNLAGGHEQFF
.	.	TRBV30	TRBJ1-6	TGTGCCTGGAGGTCCAATCCTGATAATTCACCCCTCCACTTT	CAWRSNPDNSPLHF
.	.	TRBV28	TRBJ2-3	TGTGCCAGCAGTTTAGGAGAGAGAACGCAGTATTTT	CASSLGERTQYF
.	.	TRBV7-2	TRBJ1-1	TGTGCCAGCAGTCAAGACAGGATGAACACTGAAGCTTTCTTT	CASSQDRMNTEAFF
.	TRBD1	TRBV6-5	TRBJ1-5	TGTGCCAGCAGTACAGGGGGCTCGGCCTTGCCCCAGCATTTT	CASSTGGSALPQHF
.	TRBD2	TRBV3-1/TRBV3-2	TRBJ2-1	TGTGCCAGCAGCGCAGAACTAGCGGCATACAATGAGCAGTTCTTC	CASSAELAAYNEQFF
.	TRBD1	TRBV2	TRBJ2-7	TGTGCCAGCAGTGAAGCGGGGAGACAGGGGCGCCACGAGCAGTACTTC	CASSEAGRQGRHEQYF
once	.	TRBV27	TRBJ1-1	TGTGCCAGCAGTTTAAGGGCAGTAGGCCAGGTTAGCGCTTTCTTT	CASSLRAVGQVSAFF
.	.	TRBV28	TRBJ1-4	TGTGCCAGCAGTCCTACGGGTCTCACCAATGAAAAACTGTTTTTT	CASSPTGLTNEKLFF
.	TRBD1	TRBV3-1/TRBV3-2	TRBJ1-5	TGTGCCAGCAGTCTAGCCGGACAGGGTAATCAGCCCCAGCATTTT	CASSLAGQGNQPQHF
.	.	TRBV5-8	TRBJ2-7	TGTGCCAGCAGCCGGTGGGGGGACGAGCAGTACTTC	CASSRWGDEQYF
few	.	TRBV28	TRBJ1-6	TGTGCCAGCAGTTCCCGCACTGGGGGGTATTCACCCCTCCACTTT	CASSSRTGGYSPLHF
.	.	TRBV28	TRBJ1-4	TGTGCCAGTAGGGGGTCGGGAGGTAATGAAAAACTGTTTTTT	CASRGSGGNEKLFF
.	.	TRBV19	TRBJ2-2	TGTGCCAGTAGTAGGACAGAAAACACCGGGGAGCTGTTTTTT	CASSRTENTGELFF
.	.	TRBV28	TRBJ1-1	TGTGCCAGCAGTTTATTTCAGGGGAACACTGAAGCTTTCTTT	CASSLFQGNTEAFF
.	.	TRBV7-2	TRBJ2-7	TGTGCCAGCAGCTTAGTGGCGGGGGAGCAGTACTTC	CASSLVAGEQYF
.	.	TRBV5-4	TRBJ2-7	TGTGCCAGCAGCCACGACTTATACGAGCAGTACTTC	CASSHDLYEQYF
.	TRBD1	TRBV12-3/TRBV12-4	TRBJ1-5	TGTGCCAGCAGTGGACAGGGCAATCAGCCCCAGCATTTT	CASSGQGNQPQHF
.	TRBD1	TRBV28	TRBJ1-2	TGTGCCAGCAGTGATGCGGACAGGGCATACGGCTACACCTTC	CASSDADRAYGYTF
.	.	TRBV19	TRBJ2-7	TGTGCCAGTACCTCGGACCGTTCCGACGAGCAGTACTTC	CASTSDRSDEQYF